A selection of T cell receptor beta chains follows, all from one sample in a study of cytomegalovirus exposure and HLA in healthy donors. Repertoires were generated with immunoSEQ multiplex PCR, while TCRdb's copy carries only in-frame clones and drops some. Of 100,000 to 150,000 clones in the sample, approximately 8.8% are singletons; the top ten hold under 7%. The sample comprised PBMCs. Receptors were obtained from a man between 35 and 55 years old in good health and CMV-seronegative. CDR3s include the opening cysteine and the closing phenylalanine or tryptophan. The D gene is left open where the match is weak.

V | D | CDR3
TRBV6-1 | TRBD1 | CASSEVGGQGFPAYEQYF
TRBV7-2 | TRBD1 | CASRQGQDQPQHF
TRBV7-2 | . | CASSLDQGTYEQYF
TRBV28 | TRBD1 | CASRQTGGGYEQYF
TRBV19 | . | CASSLQSGQAFF
TRBV11-2 | TRBD1 | CASSLAGTGSFYGYTF
TRBV9 | TRBD1 | CASSVRDRGNTIYF
TRBV2 | TRBD1 | CARRTGTESPLHF
TRBV10-3 | TRBD1 | CAISEILGGWGQAFF
TRBV7-6 | . | CAGSQSETNTEAFF
TRBV27 | . | CASSLMGGYNEQFF
TRBV28 | TRBD2 | CASSLERGGRDTQYF
TRBV2 | . | CAIDGEGTEAFF
TRBV4-3 | . | CASSQGVQGEETQYF
TRBV9 | . | CASSGAPTYEQYF
TRBV7-6 | TRBD1 | CASSLGDRAVEKLFF
TRBV2 | . | CASSLSSRSSYEQYF
TRBV5-1 | TRBD1 | CASSLARGRGEQYF
TRBV7-9 | . | CASSLAVYEQYF
TRBV7-3 | . | CASSSEGGEQFF
TRBV6-6 | . | CASSRTANNEQFF
TRBV29-1 | TRBD1 | CSVRTGPGEYF
TRBV5-5 | TRBD1 | CASSSRQGKYEQYF
TRBV4-3 | . | CASSQDSWQPNYGYTF
TRBV27 | TRBD1 | CASRGTGGYGGYTF
TRBV9 | . | CASSFVNTEAFF
TRBV19 | TRBD1 | CASSIGLGNRDREDGYTF
TRBV6-1 | . | CAGTGSAGELFF
TRBV18 | . | CASSPDRSSQPQHF
TRBV7-6 | TRBD2 | CASSFPGPGGNTGELFF
TRBV15 | . | CATSVDRGSYGYTF
TRBV2 | TRBD2 | CASTRGAYNEQFF
TRBV10-2 | . | CASSESSGNTIYF
TRBV5-1 | . | CASRSYGVLFQETQYF
TRBV18 | TRBD1 | CASSKGADQPQHF
TRBV5-4 | TRBD2 | CASSLDSGGPDTQYF
TRBV7-2 | . | CASSSANSGLTETQYF
TRBV4-1 | TRBD1 | CASSHTGQPNYGYTF